A selection of T cell receptor beta chains follows, all from one sample in a study of CD8 T cells in Susac syndrome. TCRdb recomputed calls from the immunoSEQ multiplex PCR reads with MiXCR, one row per CDR3 protein. The data contain 200,000 or so distinct CDR3 sequences, about 90% of them singletons. Material: CD8+ T cells from PBMCs. The receptors come from a human donor with multiple sclerosis. Both conserved end residues are part of each CDR3. A D gene is named only where the DNA matches it firmly. Where a row states a size, it is once, few, many or the class of an expanded clone; other rows omit it.

d_gene,v_gene,abundance,j_gene,CDR3aa,CDR3nt
TRBD2,TRBV5-1,-,TRBJ2-3,CASSFPPQAGANTDTQYF,TGCGCCAGCAGCTTCCCCCCACAAGCGGGGGCCAACACAGATACGCAGTATTTT
-,TRBV20-1,-,TRBJ2-1,CSARDRSYNEQFF,TGCAGTGCTAGAGATCGGTCCTACAATGAGCAGTTCTTC
-,TRBV6-2/TRBV6-3,-,TRBJ2-1,CASSVPGLNEQFF,TGTGCCAGCAGTGTTCCGGGCCTTAATGAGCAGTTCTTC
-,TRBV12-3/TRBV12-4,-,TRBJ2-7,CASSYTLLASYEQYF,TGTGCCAGCAGTTACACCCTGCTAGCCTCCTACGAGCAGTACTTC
-,TRBV12-3/TRBV12-4,once,TRBJ1-1,CASSPFAVPGSEAFF,TGTGCCAGCAGTCCGTTTGCGGTGCCAGGGTCTGAAGCTTTCTTT
-,TRBV11-2,-,TRBJ2-5,CASSLVMTTRETQYF,TGTGCCAGCAGCTTAGTGATGACTACTCGAGAGACCCAGTACTTC
TRBD1,TRBV9,-,TRBJ2-7,CASSVEGTGDDEQYF,TGTGCCAGCAGCGTAGAGGGGACAGGGGACGACGAGCAGTACTTC
TRBD2,TRBV3-1,-,TRBJ2-1,CASSQDRIEASGENGNEQFF,TGTGCCAGCAGCCAAGATCGGATCGAGGCGAGCGGGGAGAATGGAAATGAGCAGTTCTTC
-,TRBV7-9,-,TRBJ2-7,CASSLSVNEQYF,TGTGCCAGCAGCTTAAGCGTGAACGAGCAGTACTTC
TRBD2,TRBV19,-,TRBJ2-1,CASSGATSGLSSYNEQFF,TGTGCCAGCTCAGGGGCGACTAGCGGCCTTAGCTCCTACAATGAGCAGTTCTTC
-,TRBV11-2,-,TRBJ2-3,CASSTSVDTQYF,TGTGCCAGCAGCACTTCGGTGGATACGCAGTATTTT
-,TRBV5-6,-,TRBJ2-7,CASSLMTGLSYEQYF,TGTGCCAGCAGCTTGATGACAGGATTATCCTACGAGCAGTACTTC
-,TRBV6-2/TRBV6-3,-,TRBJ1-5,CASSSGQTDQPQHF,TGTGCCAGCAGTTCTGGACAGACCGATCAGCCCCAGCATTTT
-,TRBV29-1,-,TRBJ2-3,CSVGGVGGVTDTQYF,TGCAGCGTTGGGGGGGTTGGGGGAGTCACAGATACGCAGTATTTT
-,TRBV27,once,TRBJ1-1,CASSLPNSEAFF,TGTGCCAGCAGTCTCCCGAACTCTGAAGCTTTCTTT
TRBD2,TRBV10-3,-,TRBJ2-3,CAISDGMSGGASDTQYF,TGTGCCATCAGTGATGGAATGAGCGGGGGGGCCTCGGATACGCAGTATTTT
TRBD1,TRBV5-1,-,TRBJ2-7,CASSLGQGTNEQYF,TGCGCCAGCAGCCTGGGACAGGGGACCAACGAGCAGTACTTC
TRBD1,TRBV11-3,-,TRBJ1-1,CASSQRQGFDTEAFF,TGTGCCAGCAGCCAACGACAGGGTTTCGACACTGAAGCTTTCTTT
-,TRBV19,-,TRBJ2-2,CASSPAPRPNTGVLFF,TGTGCCAGTAGTCCGGCCCCTCGCCCGAACACCGGGGTGCTGTTTTTT
-,TRBV5-4,once,TRBJ2-3,CASSHGRDTDTQYF,TGTGCCAGCAGCCACGGTCGAGACACAGATACGCAGTATTTT
-,TRBV20-1,-,TRBJ1-1,CSAERGGEAFF,TGCAGTGCTGAGAGGGGAGGTGAAGCTTTCTTT
-,TRBV12-3/TRBV12-4,-,TRBJ1-1,CASTLGAEAFF,TGTGCCAGCACCCTGGGGGCGGAAGCTTTCTTT
-,TRBV3-1,-,TRBJ2-1,CASRPFFGGRAAGSEQFF,TGTGCCAGCAGACCTTTTTTCGGAGGTAGGGCCGCAGGCTCTGAGCAGTTCTTC
-,TRBV5-1,once,TRBJ2-5,CASSTETQETQYF,TGCGCCAGCAGCACCGAGACACAAGAGACCCAGTACTTC
-,TRBV4-2,-,TRBJ2-7,CASSPWGFGSYEQYF,TGTGCCAGCAGCCCATGGGGATTCGGCTCCTACGAGCAGTACTTC
TRBD2,TRBV20-1,few,TRBJ2-7,CSARLAGEYEQYF,TGCAGTGCTAGACTAGCGGGAGAGTACGAGCAGTACTTC
-,TRBV12-5,-,TRBJ2-7,CASGPEGSYEQYF,TGTGCTAGTGGCCCCGAGGGATCCTACGAGCAGTACTTC
TRBD1,TRBV5-4,-,TRBJ2-7,CASSGGTGYEQYF,TGTGCCAGCAGCGGAGGGACAGGCTACGAGCAGTACTTC
TRBD1,TRBV6-2/TRBV6-3,-,TRBJ2-5,CASSQGQGYQETQYF,TGTGCCAGCAGTCAGGGACAGGGTTACCAAGAGACCCAGTACTTC
-,TRBV2,-,TRBJ1-1,CASAAGSSEAFF,TGTGCCAGCGCGGCAGGGAGCTCTGAAGCTTTCTTT
-,TRBV5-6,-,TRBJ1-1,CASSLRGVSTEAFF,TGTGCCAGCAGCTTACGGGGGGTATCCACTGAAGCTTTCTTT
TRBD1,TRBV7-8,-,TRBJ2-5,CASSYGQGRQETQYF,TGTGCCAGCAGCTACGGACAGGGCCGACAAGAGACCCAGTACTTC
-,TRBV4-1,-,TRBJ2-7,CASSQDGVLPYEQYF,TGCGCCAGCAGCCAAGATGGGGTCCTCCCCTACGAGCAGTACTTC
-,TRBV2,-,TRBJ1-4,CASSGVAGSISTNEKLFF,TGTGCCAGCAGTGGGGTGGCAGGAAGCATATCGACTAATGAAAAACTGTTTTTT
TRBD2,TRBV7-8,-,TRBJ2-1,CASRSTSGSSYNEQFF,TGTGCCAGCAGGTCCACTAGCGGCAGCTCCTACAATGAGCAGTTCTTC